This T cell receptor beta chain was recorded in a study of T cells after yellow fever vaccination. TCRdb re-derived calls from the 5' RACE reads in MiXCR, one entry per CDR3 protein. The table shows approximately 47,000 distinct CDR3 sequences, with 5.5% to 7.5% occurring only once. This clonotype came up many times. Looked up from germline, CDR1 is SEHNR and CDR2 is FQNEAQ (reference sequence). V gave up 4 bases and J gave up 6 bases; unmatched junction bases: 6. The CDR3 covers 15 residues. The sample was PBMCs, either bulk or a sorted T-cell subset (CD4+, CD8+, memory, or dextramer-sorted; not recorded which), taken 45 days after the yellow fever booster vaccination. The receptor was isolated from a man aged 30 to 45 who received the YFV17D yellow fever vaccine. This sequence joins TRBV7-9 and TRBJ2-1; 10 nucleotides align to TRBD2. Written as DNA, the CDR3 is TGTGCCAGCAGCTCCCTAGCGGGAGTCGGCAATGAGCAGTTCTTC. It specifies CASSSLAGVGNEQFF.